This T cell receptor (beta chain) was sequenced in a study of cytomegalovirus exposure and HLA in healthy donors listed by TCRdb under 2017. General notes on the study: In an earlier analysis of roughly 500 of the donors, approximately 300 Gb of sequence data and 90 million to 120 million unique TCR beta sequences from about 179 million T cells were reported. Approximately 330 gigabases of sequencing data and around 85 million unique TCR sequences made up an early release that covered fewer than 650 HLA-typed donors. Typing coverage varied by locus: roughly 620-640 donors for A, B, C, DRB1 and DQB1; roughly 520 for DQA1; around 570 for DPA1; fewer than 480 for DPB1. In the later analysis, no new phenotypic data were used to find candidate immune exposures; instead, reliance was placed on TCR beta sequences and their occurrence across donors. An earlier analysis of fewer than 700 of the donors applied high-throughput TCR beta sequencing to assess whether each TCR beta V gene segment acted as functional or pseudogenic. On average, approximately 250,000 unique TCR beta nucleotide sequences were sequenced per donor among fewer than 500 genotyped donors of the cohort, with approximately 18% of those sequences being non-productive. Of the roughly 390 genotyped donors, 81% were placed in the genetic ancestry cluster associated with self-reported Caucasian donors. HLA typing included class I and class II loci at four-digit resolution. The study was designed to test whether signatures of past pathogen exposure could be identified by cataloging public T cell receptors. In a later analysis, previously published TCR beta repertoires from several hundred donors were re-analyzed and high-resolution HLA genotyping was added so that TCR occurrence patterns could be studied. In a later genetic analysis, genome-wide SNP genotypes for about 55% of the roughly 700 donors were used, and that subset was treated as a discovery cohort. Five DR-DQ haplotypes were handled as single units for association and clustering because linkage in the cohort was strong. The T cell repertoires of several hundred subjects were profiled by immunosequencing and related to cytomegalovirus serostatus. All discovery cohort repertoires had been generated using a single sequencing platform. A separate validation cohort of 100 to 150 different subjects was used in addition to the 666-subject first cohort. High-throughput TCR immunosequencing, statistical association of individual TCRs with disease status, and machine learning were combined to predict cytomegalovirus infection status. Donor age, sex, ethnicity and CMV serostatus were collected together with the repertoire data.

V loses 0 bases at its end and J loses 4 bases; junction bases beyond the gene matches: 5. Inclusive of the bounding cysteine and phenylalanine, the CDR3 is 16 residues long. The read is trimmed to its CDR3 DNA, 48 bases read in frame from base 1. Taken from the germline V gene, the CDR1 and CDR2 loops are MNHEY and SVGAGI. Library prep was done by the immunoSEQ multiplex PCR assay. For the multiplex PCR, a mixture combining 60 forward primers for TCR Vbeta segments and 13 reverse primers for TCR Jbeta segments was used. The CDR3 region of rearranged TCR beta genes was amplified from genomic DNA by a multiplex PCR assay. The amplified TCR beta libraries were sequenced on the Illumina HiSeq System as 87-base-pair reads. Processing in the source paper ran as follows. A later analysis counted about 76 million unique TCR beta chains across the 550 to 700 repertoires, and some 11 million of these chains were shared by at least two donors. To remove PCR and sequencing errors, raw reads were error-corrected and collapsed into unique sequences using a nearest-neighbor algorithm that merged closely related sequences. CDR3 sequences were aligned to IMGT reference sequences to assign V, D and J gene segments. For a sequence to be retained, at least a six-nucleotide match to both a V gene segment and a J gene segment was required. A rearrangement counted as productive if the CDR3 had no stop codons and remained in frame with V and J, and every other rearrangement counted as non-productive. CDR3 was defined according to IMGT convention as the region running from the second conserved V-encoded cysteine to the conserved J-encoded phenylalanine. Sequences without an unambiguous match to a single V gene segment were excluded from the earlier analysis of about 600 of the donors. An earlier analysis of 550 to 650 of the donors classified V segments as functional when productive rearrangements were above 56.7% and as segregating when the standard deviation between donors was above 5%. A statistical classification framework was built to diagnose cytomegalovirus status from the catalog of TCR beta chain sequences. In a later analysis, TCR nucleotide sequences were compared against IMGT/GENE-DB human TR gene sequences so that V and J genes could be assigned. Using the TCRdist pipeline, a later analysis assigned CDR3 sequences along with most-parsimonious VDJ recombination scenarios. In a later analysis, every TCR beta chain was defined by the combination of its CDR3 amino acid sequence and its V-gene family, and reads without a unique V-gene family were dropped. In a later analysis, several hundred highly shared, low-generation-probability nucleotide sequences were removed to address suspected cross-contamination and a sequencing artifact. For each public chain, a later analysis derived a clonal expansion index from normalized ranks of inferred template counts within each repertoire. In a later analysis, generation probabilities were computed using a VDJ recombination model fitted to out-of-frame rearrangements, and the results were checked against IGoR. In a later analysis, TCR-TCR, TCR-HLA and TCR-CMV co-occurrence was scored with hypergeometric tests, and a repertoire-size bias correction was applied to TCR pairs. To estimate false discovery rates, a later analysis permuted the HLA or CMV assignments 20 times. In a later analysis, co-occurring TCRs were grouped with DBSCAN, and TCRdist sequence similarity was added when clustering was performed within HLA-allele-positive subsets. Repertoires with fewer than 30,000 or more than 120,000 public chains, plus five repertoires with anomalous nucleotide sharing, were excluded from co-occurrence clustering. TCRdb mirrors the immuneACCESS table, restricted to in-frame sequences. Some clones are absent from its copies; in checked studies, under half trace to an unresolved V gene, and the reason for the others is unknown. V and J calls plus clone size are reproduced from that table; the DNA served to infer D and trimming. The table for this sample lists a few hundred thousand clones; nearly 95% of them were counted only once. Roughly 1.5% of the sample comes from the top ten.

Worth noting for this clone: Its binding antigen is unknown. The input lacks base qualities; no much larger clone sits a single base away.

The full study reports these points: In this cohort, only TCR beta chains were sequenced, and detectable features were limited by the absence of alpha or paired-chain data. Most CMV-associated TCR beta chains appeared to be HLA-restricted in a later analysis, and the HLA associations seemed to be driven largely by CMV exposure. Because the 87-base-pair reads could not distinguish some IMGT-functional V segments, including TRBV6-2 and TRBV6-3, those segments were excluded. An association between a missense DCLRE1C variant and V-gene and J-gene trimming of TCR beta chains was found in a later genetic analysis and replicated in an independent cohort. Several of the top co-occurrence clusters appeared to be linked to parvovirus B19, influenza, CMV and Epstein-Barr virus, according to a later analysis. In vitro tests confirmed that three of the cytomegalovirus-associated TCR beta chains recognize cytomegalovirus antigens. Strong co-occurrence of HLA alleles, especially DR and DQ, made assigning TCR associations to individual alleles difficult. A cluster of highly shared sequence variants was judged likely to represent a technical artifact of the sequencing pipeline. An earlier analysis of approximately 540 of the donors showed that most TCR beta V segments appeared in productive rearrangements either about 87% or about 30% of the time, which broadly matched IMGT annotations. Because HLA typing was unavailable for some donors at each locus, only the typed subset was used in association tests. According to a later genetic analysis, donors in an Asian-associated ancestry cluster had fewer N-insertions in productive TCRs than the approximately 670-donor mean. A further reported finding was that TCR beta sequences accurately predicted the HLA-A and HLA-B alleles for most subjects in the first cohort. A later analysis associated about 16,000 TCR beta sequences with specific HLA alleles at a false discovery rate of 0.05. In a later analysis, HLA-associated TCR beta chains were found to be more clonally expanded and to have lower generation probabilities than equally common non-associated chains. A total of 164 TCR beta chains were listed by the study as associated with cytomegalovirus. Sequencing depth was assumed to be roughly uniform across donors in the presence/absence analyses, though that assumption may not hold. For the cohort, immune exposure information was limited to CMV serostatus. The earlier analysis of some 560 of the donors excluded over 15 rarely observed V segments, including chromosome 9 orphons, because counts were too low. Correlated functional status among segregating V segments might be attributable to linkage disequilibrium, but an unknown experimental factor could not be ruled out. In a later analysis, TCR association rates were found to vary across HLA loci, with the most associated TCRs seen for DRB1 alleles and the fewest for HLA-C alleles. The authors suggested that the approach could potentially be generalized to other disease states and immunological phenotypes. In both the original and validation cohorts, the classifier was reported to diagnose cytomegalovirus status with high specificity and sensitivity. While some public TCRs were present in many individuals, most TCR sequences turned up only very rarely across donors.

The cohort comprised some 680 healthy bone marrow donors. At the time of sampling, all cohort members were nominally healthy, though unrecorded immune exposures were likely present. The donor was CMV seronegative and belonged to the group of 320 or so seronegative cohort members. A peripheral blood sample was collected from each donor, and TCR beta sequencing was performed on peripheral blood mononuclear cells. The Qiagen DNeasy Blood Extraction Kit was used to extract genomic DNA from the blood cell samples. The TCR comes from a girl aged 2 to 10 in good health and CMV-seronegative. Sequenced: PBMCs. The V and J segments used are TRBV6-5 and TRBJ2-7; a stretch of 11 junction bases matches TRBD2. In nucleotide form, the sequence is TGTGCCAGCAGTTACTCGGCCACTAGCGGGAGATACGAGCAGTACTTC. The translation is CASSYSATSGRYEQYF.